This T cell receptor beta chain was found in a study of Graves' ophthalmopathy and Graves' hyperthyroidism. Study-wide context: Peripheral blood was obtained at first diagnosis, ahead of any treatment. Study-level points and caveats: Separation of ophthalmopathy from stable hyperthyroidism was achieved by a 13-signature model, at around 89% sensitivity and roughly 77% specificity. Most clonotypes expanded in thyroid above 0.001 frequency were present in blood too.

Only one count was recorded for this clonotype. The antigen remains undetermined. Amplification of TCR beta CDR3 regions used RNA transcripts. Second-round multiplex PCR followed a first-round RT-PCR using HTBI primers. In TCRdb, the multiplex PCR reads were re-called with MiXCR into one record per CDR3 protein. The table shows more than 550,000 distinct CDR3 sequences, with 35% to 45% occurring only once. Trimming at V came to 4 bases and at J to 6 bases, leaving 14 bases not matched to a gene. Per the germline V gene, CDR1 is KGHDR and CDR2 is SFDVKD. CDR3 length: 16 residues. This rearrangement joins TRBV24-1 to TRBJ2-7, with 7 bases that match TRBD1. The TCR sequence derives from an adult man with Graves' ophthalmopathy. The sequencing input was peripheral blood. The CDR3 loop reads CATSDTKQGPRGEQYF. CDR3 bases: TGTGCCACCAGTGACACCAAACAGGGGCCTCGAGGCGAGCAGTACTTC.